This TCR beta chain was sequenced in a study of shared clonotypes between healthy human individuals. Turning to the study itself: CD8 memory received one plate per donor, CD8 naive two, CD4 memory three and CD4 naive three.

The study enrolled healthy HIV-negative adults without recent acute infections or vaccinations as donors. Investigators divided CD4+ cells into CD45RA+ naive and CD45RA-negative memory subsets. There are 12 residues in the CDR3. Germline values: CDR1 SGHVS, CDR2 FNYEAQ. Trimming cost V 1 base and J 5 bases, with 5 bases left between them. Using immunoSEQ multiplex PCR, the repertoire was profiled, and TCRdb retains in-frame clones only, with some absent. There are millions of clones in the sample; 85% to 95% occur only once, and more than 0.1% lies in the top ten. The sequenced sample was naive CD4+ T cells sorted from blood. As for subset: CD45RA+ positively selected. This sequence joins TRBV7-6 and TRBJ2-5; unclear D gene. The clonotype was recovered from a man between 18 and 35 years old in good health. DNA for the CDR3: TGTGCCAGCAGCTTAGATGTTGAGACCCAGTACTTC. It is translated as CASSLDVETQYF.